In this sample, the clone carrying this T cell receptor beta chain is medium-sized. Its target is not known. The protocol was immunoSEQ multiplex PCR, while the TCRdb copy is restricted to in-frame clones and leaves out a portion. The data hold some 30,000 clones, with roughly 86% observed a single time. This sample is part of a study of OX40 agonist ivuxolimab in advanced cancers. As for the study in general: Each dose-escalation patient presented with hepatocellular carcinoma, melanoma, renal cell or head and neck cancer. 30% to 40% of patients had received prior checkpoint inhibitor therapy. The study, taken as a whole, reports: With doses of 0.1 to 3.0 mg/kg, CD4+ and CD8+ blood T cells had undergone clonal expansion by week 6. Low normalized T-cell clonal expansion was also seen in some nonresponders.

Germline assignment: CDR1 SNHLY and CDR2 FYNNEI. J gave up 6 bases and V 7 bases, and 6 bases lay outside the gene matches. CDR3 length: 12 amino acids. The sequence derives from an adult with an advanced solid tumor such as melanoma, head and neck, liver or kidney cancer. The sample in question was CD4+ or CD8+ T cells sorted from blood, obtained in a trial of the OX40 agonist ivuxolimab. The chain combines TRBV2 with TRBJ2-7; TRBD1 matches at 7 bases. The DNA for the CDR3 is TGTGCCAGCAAAGGGACAGCCTCCGAGCAGTACTTC. Protein product: CASKGTASEQYF.